This T cell receptor (beta chain) is from a study of PD-L1 blockade in urothelial cancer. This table comes from immunoSEQ multiplex PCR, and its TCRdb copy is limited to in-frame clones, with some not included. The data contain 50,000 to 55,000 clones, roughly 77% of them singletons. The CDR3 runs 13 residues. After removal of 11 bases from V and 2 bases from J, the junction contained 5 bases not matched to a gene. In germline, CDR1 is ENHRY, CDR2 SYGVKD. This clonotype was obtained from a man between 70 and 80 years old with urothelial cancer. Sample: PBMCs, taken around atezolizumab (anti-PD-L1) treatment. The chain carries TRBV10-3 and TRBJ2-2; 7 positions match TRBD2. The CDR3 loop is CASRGSNTGELFF. The CDR3 DNA sequence: TGTGCCTCGCGGGGGTCCAACACCGGGGAGCTGTTTTTT.